A single sample gave rise to the 29 T cell receptor beta chains below, sequenced in a study of cytomegalovirus exposure and HLA in healthy donors. The PCR contained 60 Vbeta and 13 Jbeta primers. Generated by immunoSEQ multiplex PCR, the TCRdb table keeps only in-frame clones and is missing some. The repertoire has tens of thousands of clones, roughly 76% of them found once; the top ten carry 2.5% to 3.5%. The specimen sequenced was PBMCs. Receptor source: a man between 18 and 29 years old in good health and CMV-seronegative.

The rearrangement uses TRBV5-1 and TRBJ2-2; D may be TRBD1 (6 bases). This CDR3 region has 14 residues. V was cut by 4 bases and J by 7 bases, with 14 bases left in between. In germline, CDR1 is SGHRS, CDR2 YFSETQ. CDR3 sequence (DNA): TGCGCCAGCAGCGTGGACAGATCGCGCGGGGAGCTGTTTTTT. This gives the protein CASSVDRSRGELFF.

The V and J genes are TRBV4-2 and TRBJ1-1; D is unclear. V lost 9 bases to trimming and J lost 4 bases, with 6 bases between them. The germline gives CDR1 LGHNA, CDR2 YNFKEQ. The CDR3 has 10 amino acids. The CDR3 region is CASWPTEAFF. The CDR3 DNA is TGTGCCAGTTGGCCCACTGAAGCTTTCTTT.

The chain is built from TRBV6-4 and TRBJ2-1; maybe TRBD2 (5 bases). Between the trimmed V and J ends, which lost 8 bases and 4 bases, there was a span of 12 bases. CDR3 length: 13 amino acids. CDR1 is MRHNA, CDR2 SNTAGT, per germline. CDR3 nucleotides: TGTGCCAGCTCATATCGGGAATACAATGAGCAGTTCTTC. Amino acid sequence: CASSYREYNEQFF.

V is TRBV2 and J is TRBJ1-2; 9 bases are shared with TRBD1. This CDR3 contains 13 residues. CDR1 is SNHLY and CDR2 is FYNNEI in the germline V gene. V was pared by 2 bases and J by 6 bases, with 1 base of the junction left unmatched. CDR3 loop: CASSERDRDGYTF. The CDR3 DNA follows: TGTGCCAGCAGTGAAAGGGACAGGGATGGCTACACCTTC.

J is TRBJ2-7 and V is TRBV5-1; possibly TRBD2 for D (5 bases). Germline V lookup: CDR1 SGHRS, CDR2 YFSETQ. V was pared by 4 bases and J by 1 base, with 9 bases between. This CDR3 spans 13 amino acids. This chain's CDR3 is CASSQTGSYEQYF. CDR3 DNA: TGCGCCAGCAGCCAGACGGGGTCCTACGAGCAGTACTTC.

This clone was detected only a few times. The rearrangement uses TRBV7-9 and TRBJ1-2; 8 positions match TRBD1. V was pared by 2 bases and J by 4 bases, with 6 bases of the junction left unmatched. Germline CDR1 SEHNR, CDR2 FQNEAQ (reference sequence). The CDR3 totals 15 residues. CDR3 in DNA: TGTGCCAGCAGCTTACCCGGGACAGGATTCTATGGCTACACCTTC. This translates into CASSLPGTGFYGYTF. Using reference TRBV7-9 and TRBJ1-2 for the parts outside the CDR3, the full variable domain is DTGVSQNPRHKITKRGQNVTFRCDPISEHNRLYWYRQTLGQGPEFLTYFQNEAQLEKSRLLSDRFSAERPKGSFSTLEIQRTEQGDSAMYLCASSLPGTGFYGYTFGSGTRLTVV.

A few counts support this clone. This chain uses TRBV7-7 with TRBJ2-5, with TRBD2 as a possible D gene (6 bases). CDR3 length: 13 residues. The germline V gene has CDR1 SSHAT and CDR2 FNYEAQ (reference sequence). The V end was cut by 1 base, the J end by 9 bases, with 12 bases between. In nucleotides, the CDR3 is TGTGCCAGCAGCTTAGACCCCTCGGGAGCCCAGTACTTC. It codes for CASSLDPSGAQYF.

The chain couples TRBV4-2 to TRBJ2-3; unclear D gene. This CDR3 has 14 residues. The V gene lost 1 base and the J gene lost 2 bases, with 7 bases spanning the gap. The germline V gene encodes CDR1 LGHNA and CDR2 YNFKEQ. The CDR3 is CASSQGRDTDTQYF. In DNA form, the CDR3 reads TGTGCCAGCAGCCAAGGGAGAGACACAGATACGCAGTATTTT.

The J gene is TRBJ2-1, the V gene TRBV5-1; 7 bases fit TRBD2. The germline CDR1 and CDR2 sequences are SGHRS and YFSETQ. The trim removed 0 bases at V and 8 bases at J, leaving 2 bases unmatched. The CDR3 spans 13 residues. CDR3 nucleotides: TGCGCCAGCAGCTTGGAAGCGGGGTATGAGCAGTTCTTC. Its translation: CASSLEAGYEQFF.

The rearrangement links TRBV4-1 to TRBJ1-5; TRBD1 is a possible D gene (6 bases). Germline V gene lookup returns CDR1 MGHRA and CDR2 YSYEKL. The germline V and J ends were trimmed by 0 bases and 0 bases, with 27 bases remaining between them. CDR3 length: 22 residues. As DNA, the CDR3 is TGCGCCAGCAGCCAAGACTTCGGCGGCGGGGGGGGGCGGGGGTATAGCAATCAGCCCCAGCATTTT. Translated, it gives CASSQDFGGGGGRGYSNQPQHF.

The genes are TRBV7-8 and TRBJ1-1; D uncertain. The germline CDR1 and CDR2 sequences are SGHVS and FQNEAQ. The CDR3 sequence is 14 residues long. V lost 0 bases, J lost 5 bases, and 10 bases lay in between. CDR3 sequence: CASSLAGTGTEAFF. CDR3 in DNA: TGTGCCAGCAGCTTAGCGGGCACGGGGACTGAAGCTTTCTTT.

The V gene is TRBV7-9, the J gene TRBJ1-2, with unresolved D. CDR1 and CDR2 (germline): SEHNR, FQNEAQ (reference sequence). There are 12 residues in the CDR3. V shed 4 bases and J shed 10 bases, with 13 bases lying between them. The CDR3 protein is CASSWSGHDYTF. The CDR3, as DNA: TGTGCCAGCAGCTGGTCAGGCCATGACTACACCTTC.

V usage is TRBV7-3 and J usage is TRBJ1-1; TRBD1 matches at 10 bases. V lost 0 bases to trimming and J lost 5 bases; unmatched junction nucleotides: 12. CDR1 and CDR2 from the germline V gene are SGHTA and FQGTGA. The CDR3 runs 18 residues. This CDR3 is CASSLTPPGQGFGTEAFF. The CDR3 nucleotides are TGTGCCAGCAGCTTAACGCCTCCGGGACAGGGGTTCGGGACTGAAGCTTTCTTT.

The chain uses TRBV21-1 and TRBJ2-6; TRBD1 is the table's D call, not checked against the DNA. TRBV21-1 is a known pseudogene. This CDR3 spans 17 amino acids. The chain's CDR3 is CASSKVGVPGGANVLTF. As DNA, the CDR3 is TGTGCCAGCAGCAAAGTTGGTGTGCCAGGCGGGGCCAACGTCCTGACTTTC.

The chain carries TRBV2 and TRBJ1-1, with D possibly being TRBD1 (6 bases). Deletions cut 6 bases from V and 3 bases from J, with 14 bases between. CDR1 SNHLY and CDR2 FYNNEI come from the germline V gene. The CDR3 is 14 amino acids. The CDR3, as DNA: TGTGCCAGCAGACGTACAGGGACCCACACTGAAGCTTTCTTT. It yields the protein CASRRTGTHTEAFF.

The table lists this clone with a count of one. This chain connects TRBV30 to TRBJ2-3, with 9 bases fitting TRBD2. The CDR3 loop spans 15 amino acids. With 0 bases clipped from V and 4 bases from J, the junction kept 5 bases outside the gene matches. Germline CDR1 GTSNPN, CDR2 SVGIG (reference sequence). This CDR3 is CAWSVRGGGADTQYF. The CDR3, as DNA: TGTGCCTGGAGTGTACGGGGCGGGGGGGCAGATACGCAGTATTTT.

The chain is built from TRBV19 and TRBJ1-6, with D possibly TRBD1 on 5 matching bases. Germline loops: CDR1 LNHDA, CDR2 SQIVND (reference sequence). The length of the CDR3 is 15 residues. V was clipped by 6 bases and J by 7 bases, with 16 bases between them. The DNA for the CDR3 is TGTGCCAGTAGACCCCAGGGAAGGAGAAATTCACCCCTCCACTTT. Protein sequence: CASRPQGRRNSPLHF. The full variable domain, in which reference TRBV19 and TRBJ1-6 provide the parts outside the CDR3, is DGGITQSPKYLFRKEGQNVTLSCEQNLNHDAMYWYRQDPGQGLRLIYYSQIVNDFQKGDIAEGYSVSREKKESFPLTVTSAQKNPTAFYLCASRPQGRRNSPLHFGNGTRLTVT.

This clone was seen once. The chain couples TRBV13 to TRBJ1-2; 8 bases fit TRBD1. The CDR3 length is 13 residues. V was pared by 0 bases and J by 8 bases, with 2 bases of the junction left unmatched. The germline V gene has CDR1 PRHDT and CDR2 FYEKMQ (reference sequence). Written as DNA, the CDR3 is TGTGCCAGCAGCTTAGGGACAGGGGAAGGCTACACCTTC. This codes for CASSLGTGEGYTF.

The chain joins TRBV5-4 to TRBJ1-2; a weak D match, TRBD1 (6 bases). CDR3 length: 14 residues. Germline values: CDR1 SGHNT, CDR2 YYREEE (reference sequence). V lost 4 bases and J lost 0, with 10 bases in between. The CDR3 here is CASSHRVANYGYTF. CDR3 nucleotide sequence: TGTGCCAGCAGCCACAGGGTTGCTAACTATGGCTACACCTTC.

J is TRBJ1-2 and V is TRBV29-1; D is perhaps TRBD1 (6 bases). The V end was cut by 0 bases, the J end by 5 bases, with 16 bases between. The germline gives CDR1 SQVTM, CDR2 ANQGSEA. The CDR3 has 15 amino acids. The CDR3 sequence: CSVEDQGGIGYGYTF. Here the CDR3 DNA reads TGCAGCGTTGAAGATCAAGGGGGAATTGGGTATGGCTACACCTTC.

The chain joins TRBV28 to TRBJ1-2, with a tentative D call TRBD1 (5 bases). Trimming shortened V by 3 bases and J by 8 bases, and 10 bases separated the two germline ends. The CDR3 covers 12 residues. Germline V CDR1 and CDR2: MDHEN, SYDVKM. CDR3 nucleotide sequence: TGTGCCAGCAGTTTCAGGGTTGAAGGCTACACCTTC. Translated: CASSFRVEGYTF.

The chain joins TRBV27 to TRBJ2-5; a possible D gene is TRBD2 (5 bases). Trimming took off 4 bases at V and 0 bases at J, with 12 bases between the two ends. The CDR3 covers 15 residues. Germline-derived CDR1 and CDR2 are MNHEY and SMNVEV (reference sequence). As DNA, the CDR3 is TGTGCCAGCAGTTCTACGGGGAGAAACCAAGAGACCCAGTACTTC. Its translation is CASSSTGRNQETQYF.

V gene TRBV7-9 combines with J gene TRBJ2-1, with 7 positions matching TRBD2. This CDR3 comprises 15 residues. V was pared by 2 bases and J by 6 bases, with 7 bases of the junction left unmatched. Germline V gene sequence: CDR1 SEHNR, CDR2 FQNEAQ (reference sequence). CDR3 sequence reads: CASSLTQGGINEQFF. CDR3 DNA: TGTGCCAGCAGCTTAACGCAGGGAGGGATCAATGAGCAGTTCTTC.

This clone was found a few times. The chain uses TRBV2 and TRBJ1-2, with TRBD1 identical over 9 bases. This CDR3 comprises 15 residues. The germline V gene encodes CDR1 SNHLY and CDR2 FYNNEI. J gave up 5 bases and V 3 bases, and 7 bases lay outside the gene matches. The CDR3 sequence: CASSEGDRAKYGYTF. CDR3 nucleotide sequence: TGTGCCAGCAGTGAGGGGGACAGGGCAAAGTATGGCTACACCTTC. Filled out from reference TRBV2 and TRBJ1-2, the complete variable domain reads EPEVTQTPSHQVTQMGQEVILRCVPISNHLYFYWYRQILGQKVEFLVSFYNNEISEKSEIFDDQFSVERPDGSNFTLKIRSTKLEDSAMYFCASSEGDRAKYGYTFGSGTRLTVV.

The chain joins TRBV28 to TRBJ1-5, with 8 bases identical to TRBD1. The germline gives CDR1 MDHEN, CDR2 SYDVKM. This CDR3 has 15 amino acids. After removal of 4 bases from V and 8 bases from J, the junction contained 10 bases not matched to a gene. As DNA, the CDR3 is TGTGCCAGCAGTTCGCGCCGGACAGGGACGAAGCCCCAGCATTTT. As protein: CASSSRRTGTKPQHF. Full variable domain (missing parts from reference TRBV28 and TRBJ1-5): DVKVTQSSRYLVKRTGEKVFLECVQDMDHENMFWYRQDPGLGLRLIYFSYDVKMKEKGDIPEGYSVSREKKERFSLILESASTNQTSMYLCASSSRRTGTKPQHFGDGTRLSIL.

This chain connects TRBV7-2 to TRBJ2-1; 16 bases are a match to TRBD2. CDR3 length: 18 amino acids. Germline V gene lookup returns CDR1 SGHTA and CDR2 FQGNSA. V gave up 1 base and J gave up 7 bases; unmatched junction bases: 7. The CDR3 DNA reads as TGTGCCAGCAGCTTAGTCGGGACTAGCGGGGGGGGACTAAATGAGCAGTTCTTC. It is translated as CASSLVGTSGGGLNEQFF.

The rearrangement links TRBV6-4 to TRBJ2-3; D is perhaps TRBD1 (6 bases). Between the trimmed V and J ends, which lost 3 bases and 0 bases, there was a span of 7 bases. CDR1 is MRHNA, CDR2 SNTAGT, per germline. The CDR3 covers 14 residues. Written as DNA, the CDR3 is TGTGCCAGCAGTGAGGGGGCTAGCACAGATACGCAGTATTTT. Protein: CASSEGASTDTQYF.

V and J are TRBV5-1 and TRBJ2-5, with TRBD2 as a possible D gene (6 bases). The germline V gene encodes CDR1 SGHRS and CDR2 YFSETQ. The germline V and J ends were trimmed by 0 bases and 2 bases, with 8 bases remaining between them. This CDR3 has 14 amino acids. In nucleotides, the CDR3 is TGCGCCAGCAGCTTGGGGGGGAGGCAAGAGACCCAGTACTTC. Encoded protein: CASSLGGRQETQYF.

The chain has TRBV19 and TRBJ1-1, with 10 bases aligning to TRBD1. J gave up 7 bases and V 0 bases, and 5 bases lay outside the gene matches. The CDR3 extends over 15 amino acids. Germline V lookup: CDR1 LNHDA, CDR2 SQIVND (reference sequence). The CDR3 here is CASSIEAGTGDEAFF. CDR3 nucleotides: TGTGCCAGTAGTATAGAGGCAGGGACAGGGGATGAAGCTTTCTTT.